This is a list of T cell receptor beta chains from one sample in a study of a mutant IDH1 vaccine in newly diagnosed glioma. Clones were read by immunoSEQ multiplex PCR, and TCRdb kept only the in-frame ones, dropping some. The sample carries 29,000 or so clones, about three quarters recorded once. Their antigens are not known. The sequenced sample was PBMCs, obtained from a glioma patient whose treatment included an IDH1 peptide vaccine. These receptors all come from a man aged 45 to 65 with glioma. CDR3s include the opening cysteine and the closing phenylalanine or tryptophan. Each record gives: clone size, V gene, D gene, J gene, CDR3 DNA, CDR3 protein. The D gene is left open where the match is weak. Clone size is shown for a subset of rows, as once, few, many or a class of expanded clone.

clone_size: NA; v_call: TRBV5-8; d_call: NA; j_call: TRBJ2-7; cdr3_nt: TGTGCCAGCAGCTTAGGCGTAGAGAGGGTCTCCTACGAGCAGTACTTC; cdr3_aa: CASSLGVERVSYEQYF
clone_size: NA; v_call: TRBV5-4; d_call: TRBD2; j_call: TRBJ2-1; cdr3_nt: TGTGCCAGCAGCATCGGGACTAGCGGGAACAATGAGCAGTTCTTC; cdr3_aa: CASSIGTSGNNEQFF
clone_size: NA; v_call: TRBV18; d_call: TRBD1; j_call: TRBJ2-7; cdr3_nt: TGTGCCAGCTCACCGGACAGGGGGTCCTACGAGCAGTACTTC; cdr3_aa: CASSPDRGSYEQYF
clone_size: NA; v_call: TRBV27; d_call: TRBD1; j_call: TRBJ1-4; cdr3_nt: TGTGCCAGCAGGACAGGGCCAGCAACTAATGAAAAACTGTTTTTT; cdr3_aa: CASRTGPATNEKLFF
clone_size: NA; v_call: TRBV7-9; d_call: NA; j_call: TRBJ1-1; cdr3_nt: TGTGCCCGGGGGCAGGAAGCTTTCTTT; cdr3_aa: CARGQEAFF
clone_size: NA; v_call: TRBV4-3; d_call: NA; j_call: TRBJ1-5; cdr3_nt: TGCGCCAGCAGCCAATGGCAGGGATCGGATCAGCCCCAGCATTTT; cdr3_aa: CASSQWQGSDQPQHF
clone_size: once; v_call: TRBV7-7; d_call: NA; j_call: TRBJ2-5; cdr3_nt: TGTGCTAGCAGCTCTTCTGGGGGTTCGGAGGAGACCCAGTACTTC; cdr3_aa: CASSSSGGSEETQYF
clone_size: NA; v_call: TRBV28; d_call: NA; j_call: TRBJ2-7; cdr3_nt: TGTGCCAGCAGTTTAGGCCCCGGGACGGCGAGCTCCTACGAGCAGTACTTC; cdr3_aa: CASSLGPGTASSYEQYF
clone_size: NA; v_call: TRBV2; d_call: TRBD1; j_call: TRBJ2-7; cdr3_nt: TGTGCCAGCACTACCGGGACAGGGGCCAACGAGCAGTACTTC; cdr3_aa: CASTTGTGANEQYF
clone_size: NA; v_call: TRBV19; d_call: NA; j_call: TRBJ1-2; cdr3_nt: TGTGCCAGTAGCCTTAGACAGGAAGTCTATGGCTACACCTTC; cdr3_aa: CASSLRQEVYGYTF
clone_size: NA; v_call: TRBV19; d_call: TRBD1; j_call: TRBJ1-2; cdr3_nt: TGTGCCAGTAGTAGGACAGGGGTTAACTATGGCTACACCTTC; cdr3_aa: CASSRTGVNYGYTF
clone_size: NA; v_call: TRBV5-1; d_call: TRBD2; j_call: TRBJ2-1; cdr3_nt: TGCGCCAGCAGCTTGCTGGCTAGCGGGGGGGCGGGGCAGTTCTTC; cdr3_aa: CASSLLASGGAGQFF
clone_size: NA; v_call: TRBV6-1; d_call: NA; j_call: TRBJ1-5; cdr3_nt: TGTGCCAGCAGCGAAGGGGTAGGGTACGGTAATCAGCCCCAGCATTTT; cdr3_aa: CASSEGVGYGNQPQHF
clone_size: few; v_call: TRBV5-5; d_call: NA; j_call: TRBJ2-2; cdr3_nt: TGTGCCAGCAGCTATGTGCCAGACACCGGGGAGCTGTTTTTT; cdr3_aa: CASSYVPDTGELFF
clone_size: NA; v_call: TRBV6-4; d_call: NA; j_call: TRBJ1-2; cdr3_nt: TGTGCCAGCAGTGACCTGGGACGGGGCTACACCTTC; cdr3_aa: CASSDLGRGYTF
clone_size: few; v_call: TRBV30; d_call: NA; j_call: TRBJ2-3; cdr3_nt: TGTGCCTGGAGAAAGGGAATGATAACAGATACGCAGTATTTT; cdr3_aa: CAWRKGMITDTQYF
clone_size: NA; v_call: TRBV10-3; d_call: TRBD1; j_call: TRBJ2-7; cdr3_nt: TGTGCCATCAGTGGAGGGACAGGTGCCGAGCAGTACTTC; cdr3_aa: CAISGGTGAEQYF
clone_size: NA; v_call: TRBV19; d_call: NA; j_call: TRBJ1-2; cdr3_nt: TGTGCCAGTAACCCGGACAGCGACTATGGCTACACCTTC; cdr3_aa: CASNPDSDYGYTF
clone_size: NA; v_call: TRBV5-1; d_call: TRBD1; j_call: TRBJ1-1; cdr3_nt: TGCGCCAGCAGCTTGACAGGGGGGAACACTGAAGCTTTCTTT; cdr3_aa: CASSLTGGNTEAFF
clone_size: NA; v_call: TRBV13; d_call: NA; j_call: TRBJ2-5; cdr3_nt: TGTGCCAGCAGCTTATACGGTCAGGGCGCAGAGACCCAGTACTTC; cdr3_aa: CASSLYGQGAETQYF
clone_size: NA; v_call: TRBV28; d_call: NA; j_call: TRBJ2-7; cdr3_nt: TGTGCCAGCAGTCCACCCAGAAAGTATCAGCAGTACTTC; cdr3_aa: CASSPPRKYQQYF
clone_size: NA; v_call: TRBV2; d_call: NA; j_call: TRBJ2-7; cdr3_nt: TGTGCCAGCAGTGAAGGGACGGGGCTCATCTACGAGCAGTACTTC; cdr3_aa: CASSEGTGLIYEQYF
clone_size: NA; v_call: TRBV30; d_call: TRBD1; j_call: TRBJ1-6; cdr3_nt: TGTGCCTACGGGACAGGGAGGTATTCACCCCTCCACTTT; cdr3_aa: CAYGTGRYSPLHF
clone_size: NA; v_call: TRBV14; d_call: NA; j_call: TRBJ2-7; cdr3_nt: TGTGCCAGCAGCTCTTTTGACAGGAGCGACGAGCAGTACTTC; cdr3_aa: CASSSFDRSDEQYF
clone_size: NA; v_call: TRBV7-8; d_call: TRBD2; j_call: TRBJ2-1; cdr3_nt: TGTGCCAGCAGCGGCCGGGGAGGGAACGAGCAGTTCTTC; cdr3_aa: CASSGRGGNEQFF
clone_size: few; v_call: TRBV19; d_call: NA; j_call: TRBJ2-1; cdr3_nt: TGTGCCAGTAGTATTTACCTAGACTCAAACAATGAGCAGTTCTTC; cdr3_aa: CASSIYLDSNNEQFF
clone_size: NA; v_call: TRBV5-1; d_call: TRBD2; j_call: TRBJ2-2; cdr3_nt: TGCGCCAGCAGCCGAACGGGGAGGGACACCGGGGAGCTGTTTTTT; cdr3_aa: CASSRTGRDTGELFF
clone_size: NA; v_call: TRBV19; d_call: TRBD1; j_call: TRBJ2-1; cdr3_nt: TGTGCCAGTAAGTGGGACAGGGTAGACAATGAGCAGTTCTTC; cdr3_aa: CASKWDRVDNEQFF
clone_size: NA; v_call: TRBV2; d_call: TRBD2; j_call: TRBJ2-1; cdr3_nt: TGTGCCAGCAAGGCGACTAGCGGGATATATGAGCAGTTCTTC; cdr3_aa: CASKATSGIYEQFF
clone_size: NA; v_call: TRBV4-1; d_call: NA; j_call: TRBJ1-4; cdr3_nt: TGCGCCAGCAGCCAAGTCTGGATGGGAGAGAATGAAAAACTGTTTTTT; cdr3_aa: CASSQVWMGENEKLFF
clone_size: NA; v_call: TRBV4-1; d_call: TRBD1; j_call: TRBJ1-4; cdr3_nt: TGCGCCAGCAGCCAACAGGACAGGGGGCGTGAAAAACTGTTTTTT; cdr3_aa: CASSQQDRGREKLFF
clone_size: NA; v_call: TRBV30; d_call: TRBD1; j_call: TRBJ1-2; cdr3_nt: TGTGCCTGGAGTGACGGGACAGGGGGTTCTATTAACTATGGCTACACCTTC; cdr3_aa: CAWSDGTGGSINYGYTF
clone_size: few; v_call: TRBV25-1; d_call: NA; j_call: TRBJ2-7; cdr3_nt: TGTGCCAGCAGTGAGGGAGGAACAACTCGCTCCTACGAGCAGTACTTC; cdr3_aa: CASSEGGTTRSYEQYF
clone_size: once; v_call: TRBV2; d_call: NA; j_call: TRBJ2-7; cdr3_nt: TGTGCCAGCAGTGAAGCGTCCGGGCCCTTCTACGAGCAGTACTTC; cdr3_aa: CASSEASGPFYEQYF
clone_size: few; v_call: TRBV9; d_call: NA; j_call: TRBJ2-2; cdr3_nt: TGTGCCAGCAGCGTAGGGGCAGCCAACACCGGGGAGCTGTTTTTT; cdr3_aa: CASSVGAANTGELFF
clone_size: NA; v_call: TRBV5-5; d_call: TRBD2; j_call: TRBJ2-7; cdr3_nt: TGTGCCAGCAGCCCTCAAATCAGCGGGGGCTACGAGCAGTACTTC; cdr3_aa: CASSPQISGGYEQYF
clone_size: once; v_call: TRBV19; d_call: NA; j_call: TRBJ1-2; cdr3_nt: TGTGCCAGTAGTATCGCCCCAGTCGATGGCTACACCTTC; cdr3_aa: CASSIAPVDGYTF
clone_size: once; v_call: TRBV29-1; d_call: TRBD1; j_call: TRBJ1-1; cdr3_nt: TGCAGCGGTGAAACAGGGGTGAGCACTGAAGCTTTCTTT; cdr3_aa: CSGETGVSTEAFF
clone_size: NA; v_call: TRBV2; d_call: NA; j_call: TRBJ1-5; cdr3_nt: TGTGCCAGCAGTTGGGGGCAGAGCAATCAGCCCCAGCATTTT; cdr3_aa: CASSWGQSNQPQHF
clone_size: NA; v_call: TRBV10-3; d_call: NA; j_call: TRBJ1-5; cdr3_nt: TGTGCCATCGCGGGGGTGGGTCAGCCCCAGCATTTT; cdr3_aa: CAIAGVGQPQHF
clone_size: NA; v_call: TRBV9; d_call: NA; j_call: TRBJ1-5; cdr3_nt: TGTGCCAGCAGCGTCAAGGGCACGGATCAGCCCCAGCATTTT; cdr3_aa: CASSVKGTDQPQHF
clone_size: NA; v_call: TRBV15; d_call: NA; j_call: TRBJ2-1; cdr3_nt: TGTGCCACCAGCAGAGGGGGGATGCAGTACAATGAGCAGTTCTTC; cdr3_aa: CATSRGGMQYNEQFF
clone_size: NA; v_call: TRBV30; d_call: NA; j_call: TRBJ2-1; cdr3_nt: TGTGCCTGGAGTGTAGGGGCAGGGCTAAATGAGCAGTTCTTC; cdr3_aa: CAWSVGAGLNEQFF
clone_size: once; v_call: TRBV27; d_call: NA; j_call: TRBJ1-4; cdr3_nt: TGTGCCAGCAGTTTAAGGCGACAGGCGGAACTGTTTTTT; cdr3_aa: CASSLRRQAELFF
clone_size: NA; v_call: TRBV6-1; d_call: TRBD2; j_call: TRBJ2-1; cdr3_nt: TGTGCCAGCAGACCCGGGACTAGTCCTCATGAGCAGTTCTTC; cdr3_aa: CASRPGTSPHEQFF
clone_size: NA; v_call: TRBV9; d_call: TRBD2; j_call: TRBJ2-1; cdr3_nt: TGTGCCAGCAGCGTAGGCGGGGGGCAGCGGAGTGAGCAGTTCTTC; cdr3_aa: CASSVGGGQRSEQFF
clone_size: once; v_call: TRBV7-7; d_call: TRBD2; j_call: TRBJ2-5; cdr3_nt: TGTGCCAGCAGCTTAAGGGGACTACAAGAGACCCAGTACTTC; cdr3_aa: CASSLRGLQETQYF
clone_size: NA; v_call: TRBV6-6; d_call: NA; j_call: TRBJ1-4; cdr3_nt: TGTGCCAGCAGTTCCGGACAGCCAACTAATGAAAAACTGTTTTTT; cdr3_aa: CASSSGQPTNEKLFF
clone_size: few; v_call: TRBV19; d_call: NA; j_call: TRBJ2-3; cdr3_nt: TGTGCCAGTAGTATAGTATGGGGAGATACGCAGTATTTT; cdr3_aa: CASSIVWGDTQYF
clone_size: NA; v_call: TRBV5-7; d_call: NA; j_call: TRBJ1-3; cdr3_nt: TGTGCCAGCAGAGTGGCTCGACGGGCGCTCTCTGGAAACACCATATATTTT; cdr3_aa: CASRVARRALSGNTIYF
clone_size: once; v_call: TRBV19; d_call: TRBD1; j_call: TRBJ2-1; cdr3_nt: TGTGCCAGTAGTCCCCAGGGACAGGGGACCTACAATGAGCAGTTCTTC; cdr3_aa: CASSPQGQGTYNEQFF
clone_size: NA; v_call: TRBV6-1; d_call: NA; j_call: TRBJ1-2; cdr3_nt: TGTGCCAGCAGCCTCACGGGGCCGCCGTATGGCTACACCTTC; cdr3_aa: CASSLTGPPYGYTF